A single sample gave rise to the 9 T cell receptor beta chains below, sequenced in a study of cytomegalovirus exposure and HLA in healthy donors. The PCR had 60 Vbeta and 13 Jbeta primers. The method was immunoSEQ multiplex PCR; TCRdb's version includes in-frame clones alone and lacks a portion of them. This sample has 65,000 to 70,000 clones, with about 80% found just once. Material for sequencing was PBMCs. The receptors come from a man aged 50-59 years in good health and CMV-seronegative.

V is TRBV18 and J is TRBJ1-1, with a possible D match to TRBD1 (6 bases). There are 13 residues in the CDR3. With 3 bases removed from V and 8 bases from J, the gap between germline ends came to 13 bases. CDR1 and CDR2 from the germline V gene are KGHSH and LQKENI. The DNA of the CDR3 is TGTGCCAGCTCACCCCTAGCAGACAGGGAAGCTTTCTTT. This encodes CASSPLADREAFF.

This chain uses TRBV5-1 with TRBJ1-4, with 10 bases matching TRBD1. V shed 4 bases, J shed 3 bases, and the junction held 6 bases outside the gene matches. Germline lookup yields CDR1 SGHRS and CDR2 YFSETQ. The CDR3 runs 16 residues. DNA of the CDR3: TGCGCCAGCAGCCTGGGACAGGGGACTTCTAATGAAAAACTGTTTTTT. Translated: CASSLGQGTSNEKLFF.

V gene TRBV27 combines with J gene TRBJ2-2; 7 positions agree with TRBD1. This CDR3 is built from 15 residues. Germline CDR1 and CDR2: MNHEY and SMNVEV (reference sequence). Trimming cost V 5 bases and J 1 base; bases outside gene matches: 4. The CDR3 here is CASSLQGMNTGELFF. The DNA of the CDR3 is TGTGCCAGCAGTCTACAGGGGATGAACACCGGGGAGCTGTTTTTT.

This clone was seen a single time. The chain recombines TRBV18 with TRBJ2-7, with D perhaps TRBD1 (5 bases). Deletions cut 4 bases from V and 2 bases from J, with 12 bases between. The germline V gene has CDR1 KGHSH and CDR2 LQKENI. CDR3 size: 14 residues. This CDR3 is CASSHPGMPYEQYF. DNA for the CDR3: TGTGCCAGCTCACACCCAGGGATGCCCTACGAGCAGTACTTC.

As concerns this clone: Germline and junction disagree at one end, which may indicate a read error. The chain links TRBV7-7 to TRBJ2-5; TRBD1 matches at 9 bases. The end of the DNA is better explained by TRBJ2-7, so the J call may be wrong. Germline CDR1 reads SSHAT; CDR2 reads FNYEAQ (reference sequence). The CDR3 spans 14 residues. The CDR3 region is CASSVGTGLDEQYF. The CDR3 coding sequence is TGTGCTAGCAGCGTCGGGACAGGGCTGGACGAGCAGTACTTC.

Turning to this clone: One end of the junction is discordant with germline, which a read error may explain. The chain couples TRBV7-2 to TRBJ2-7, with a possible D match to TRBD1 (6 bases). This CDR3 has 15 amino acids. Germline values: CDR1 SGHTA, CDR2 FQGNSA. The CDR3 DNA follows: TGTGCCAGCAGCCTAGCCTCAGGGGAATCCTACGAGCAGTACTTC. As protein: CASSLASGESYEQYF.

V usage is TRBV18 and J usage is TRBJ2-4; perhaps TRBD2 as D (7 bases). The germline gives CDR1 KGHSH, CDR2 LQKENI. The CDR3 length is 14 residues. V lost 2 bases to trimming and J lost 7 bases, with 12 bases between them. In DNA form, the CDR3 reads TGTGCCAGCTCACCATCGACGGGGGGCAACATTCAGTACTTC. Its protein product is CASSPSTGGNIQYF.

This clone is a singleton in its sample. The rearrangement uses TRBV2 and TRBJ2-5; TRBD1 agrees at 7 bases. V was pared by 6 bases and J by 5 bases, with 12 bases of the junction left unmatched. The CDR3 has 15 amino acids. In germline, CDR1 is SNHLY, CDR2 FYNNEI. This CDR3 reads CASRETGVSGETQYF. The CDR3 DNA is TGTGCCAGCAGGGAAACAGGGGTTTCAGGGGAGACCCAGTACTTC.

The chain joins TRBV19 to TRBJ2-6; 7 nucleotides line up with TRBD2. This CDR3 has 14 residues. Germline CDR1 reads LNHDA; CDR2 reads SQIVND (reference sequence). The V and J ends lost 6 bases and 9 bases, in that order; junction bases with no gene match: 8. In DNA form, the CDR3 reads TGTGCCAGTAGCCACTCGAGGGACTACAACGTCCTGACTTTC. Its protein product is CASSHSRDYNVLTF.